A single sample is the source of the 25 T cell receptor beta chains below, sequenced in a study of response to subunit inactivated influenza vaccine. TCRdb redid the calling of the RT-PCR reads with MiXCR, one entry per CDR3 protein. The sample consists of more than 450,000 distinct CDR3 sequences, approximately 7.7% of them appearing once. The sequences come from PBMCs from blood, collected 23 months after vaccination. The source is a man between 50 and 75 years old who received an inactivated influenza vaccine.

As for this clonotype: A much larger clone lies one base from this, so it may be a read error. J is TRBJ2-5 and V is TRBV4-3; D not certain. The CDR3 loop spans 14 amino acids. The V gene's germline CDR1 is LGHNA and CDR2 YSLEER. The V end lost 1 base, the J end lost 2 bases, and 8 bases lay between the germline ends. CDR3 in amino acids: CASSQAYGQETQYF. The CDR3 coding sequence is TGCGCCAGCAGCCAAGCTTACGGGCAAGAGACCCAGTACTTC.

There are many counts of this clonotype. The rearrangement uses TRBV5-1 and TRBJ1-1, with D uncertain. Germline V gene sequence: CDR1 SGHRS, CDR2 YFSETQ. V gave up 1 base and J gave up 0 bases, with 4 bases separating them. The CDR3 contains 13 residues. The CDR3 reads CASSLNVNTEAFF. The CDR3 nucleotides read TGCGCCAGCAGCTTGAATGTGAACACTGAAGCTTTCTTT.

In regard to this clonotype: An end of the junction does not agree with germline; a read error may underlie this. The CDR3 region has the DNA TGCTGTGCTAGTGGGGACTACGAGCAGTACTTC. It encodes CCASGDYEQYF. The chain combines TRBV20-1 with TRBJ2-7; D call uncertain. Germline-derived CDR1 and CDR2 are DFQATT and SNEGSKA (reference sequence). The CDR3 is 11 amino acids.

This clonotype was seen more than once but under ten times. The chain links TRBV5-1 to TRBJ2-7; D may match TRBD1 or TRBD2 (5 bases each). The ends were cut back, 0 bases at V and 4 bases at J, with 14 bases in the middle. The CDR3 totals 15 residues. Germline V lookup: CDR1 SGHRS, CDR2 YFSETQ. The CDR3 region is CASSLEGPRRYEQYF. CDR3 in DNA: TGCGCCAGCAGCTTGGAGGGACCGAGGAGGTACGAGCAGTACTTC.

This rearrangement joins TRBV27 to TRBJ2-2; tentatively, D is TRBD2 (5 bases). CDR1 and CDR2 from the germline V gene are MNHEY and SMNVEV (reference sequence). The CDR3 is 14 residues long. V lost 5 bases to trimming and J lost 3 bases, with 10 bases between them. The CDR3 reads CASSEAEYTGELFF. The CDR3 DNA sequence: TGTGCCAGCAGTGAAGCGGAATACACCGGGGAGCTGTTTTTT.

The chain carries TRBV5-6 and TRBJ2-5, with 8 bases that match TRBD2. CDR1 is SGHDT and CDR2 is YYEEEE in the germline V gene. With 5 bases clipped from V and 6 bases from J, the junction kept 9 bases outside the gene matches. The CDR3 covers 14 residues. The CDR3 is CASRVSGAGQTQYF. In DNA, the CDR3 is TGTGCCAGCAGGGTTAGCGGGGCGGGACAGACCCAGTACTTC. Based on the CDR3 plus reference TRBV5-6 and TRBJ2-5, the full variable domain is DAGVTQSPTHLIKTRGQQVTLRCSPKSGHDTVSWYQQALGQGPQFIFQYYEEEERQRGNFPDRFSGHQFPNYSSELNVNALLLGDSALYLCASRVSGAGQTQYFGPGTRLLVL.

This clonotype was seen ten or more times. The chain recombines TRBV12-3 or TRBV12-4 with TRBJ1-2; perhaps TRBD1 as D (6 bases). This CDR3 has 16 residues. V was pared by 3 bases and J by 0 bases, with 14 bases between. CDR3 DNA sequence: TGTGCCAGCAGTTTTGGACAGACTCTGACTAACTATGGCTACACCTTC. This translates into CASSFGQTLTNYGYTF.

The sample holds a few counts of this clonotype. The V and J genes are TRBV20-1 and TRBJ2-7; 16 positions agree with TRBD2. The CDR3 is 22 residues long. V gave up 0 bases and J gave up 0 bases; unmatched junction bases: 17. Germline V gene data show CDR1 as DFQATT and CDR2 as SNEGSKA (reference sequence). The CDR3 DNA is TGCAGTGCTAGAGATGCAACGGGACTAGCGGGAGGGCCAATTAGGGACTCCTACGAGCAGTACTTC. It codes for CSARDATGLAGGPIRDSYEQYF.

V usage is TRBV11-1 and J usage is TRBJ1-1; D unresolved. Germline V gives CDR1 SGHAT, CDR2 FQDESV (reference sequence). V dropped 1 base and J dropped 0 bases, with 12 bases sitting between them. This CDR3 spans 16 amino acids. The CDR3: CASSLGGLGLNTEAFF. CDR3 sequence (DNA): TGTGCCAGCAGCTTAGGAGGCCTAGGGCTGAACACTGAAGCTTTCTTT. Full variable domain (outside the CDR3, taken from reference TRBV11-1 and TRBJ1-1): EAEVAQSPRYKITEKSQAVAFWCDPISGHATLYWYRQILGQGPELLVQFQDESVVDDSQLPKDRFSAERLKGVDSTLKIQPAELGDSAMYLCASSLGGLGLNTEAFFGQGTRLTVV.

J is TRBJ2-2 and V is TRBV4-1; no definite D call. Germline assignment: CDR1 MGHRA and CDR2 YSYEKL. V shed 1 base and J shed 5 bases, with 17 bases lying between them. This CDR3 is 17 amino acids long. The CDR3 coding sequence is TGCGCCAGCAGCCAAGGGCCGCGGACGCATAGGACCGGGGAGCTGTTTTTT. Amino acids: CASSQGPRTHRTGELFF.

In this sample, this clonotype turned up a few times. V gene TRBV12-3 or TRBV12-4 combines with J gene TRBJ2-5; D is ambiguous. CDR3 length: 13 amino acids. V was shortened by 3 bases and J by 4 bases, with 9 bases between the two germline ends. The CDR3 bases are TGTGCCAGCAGTTTCAAACCGAGAGAGACCCAGTACTTC. Protein: CASSFKPRETQYF.

This clonotype came up a few times. V is TRBV20-1 and J is TRBJ1-5, with D perhaps matching TRBD1 (5 bases). The germline V and J ends were trimmed by 3 bases and 4 bases, with 13 bases remaining between them. Per the germline V gene, CDR1 is DFQATT and CDR2 is SNEGSKA (reference sequence). The CDR3 has 14 amino acids. CDR3 nucleotides: TGCAGTGCTAGCCCCGGGACCGGGAATCAGCCCCAGCATTTT. Translation: CSASPGTGNQPQHF.

This clonotype was recorded a few times. This chain links TRBV7-9 with TRBJ2-2; 7 nucleotides agree with TRBD1. The junction had 7 bases not matched to a gene; V was cut back by 3 bases and J by 6 bases. This CDR3 region has 15 residues. From germline, CDR1 is SEHNR and CDR2 FQNEAQ (reference sequence). The CDR3 is CASSFSRGSAGELFF. In nucleotides, the CDR3 is TGTGCCAGCAGCTTTTCCAGGGGGAGCGCCGGGGAGCTGTTTTTT.

J is TRBJ2-7 and V is TRBV7-3, with D perhaps matching TRBD1 (6 bases). This CDR3 is 13 amino acids long. In germline, CDR1 is SGHTA, CDR2 FQGTGA. Trimming took off 4 bases at V and 10 bases at J, with 17 bases between the two ends. CDR3 in amino acids: CASSSRQETYQYF. The CDR3 DNA sequence: TGTGCCAGCAGCTCCCGACAGGAGACCTACCAGTACTTC.

This clonotype has a count of ten or more. This rearrangement joins TRBV5-1 to TRBJ1-5; 10 nucleotides agree with TRBD1. The germline V gene has CDR1 SGHRS and CDR2 YFSETQ. The CDR3 covers 15 residues. Trimming at V came to 4 bases and at J to 6 bases, leaving 7 bases not matched to a gene. The CDR3 here is CASSPEGQGGQPQHF. CDR3 sequence (DNA): TGCGCCAGCAGCCCAGAAGGACAGGGGGGTCAGCCCCAGCATTTT.

V usage is TRBV7-2 and J usage is TRBJ2-4; D is undetermined. This CDR3 contains 15 residues. With 2 bases removed from V and 7 bases from J, the gap between germline ends came to 15 bases. Germline CDR1 reads SGHTA; CDR2 reads FQGNSA. CDR3 region: CASSLILAQWNIQYF. Here the CDR3 DNA reads TGTGCCAGCAGCTTAATTCTGGCCCAATGGAACATTCAGTACTTC.

The J gene is TRBJ2-7, the V gene TRBV20-1; D is perhaps TRBD2 (5 bases). Germline CDR1 reads DFQATT; CDR2 reads SNEGSKA (reference sequence). The CDR3 loop spans 11 amino acids. The V end lost 8 bases, the J end lost 5 bases, and 13 bases lay between the germline ends. CDR3 nucleotide sequence: TGCAGTCAGAGGGCGGGCGACGAGCAGTACTTC. Translating gives CSQRAGDEQYF.

In this sample, this clonotype turned up a few times. The V and J genes are TRBV5-4 and TRBJ2-1; D gene uncertain. V was shortened by 4 bases and J by 8 bases, with 13 bases between the two germline ends. Germline V gives CDR1 SGHNT, CDR2 YYREEE (reference sequence). This CDR3 is built from 13 residues. CDR3 protein: CASSPSILDEQFF. The CDR3 nucleotides read TGTGCCAGCAGCCCCTCTATCTTGGATGAGCAGTTCTTC.

This chain links TRBV6-1 with TRBJ1-5; D is unresolved. Germline CDR1 and CDR2: MNHNS and SASEGT. The CDR3 runs 15 residues. V shed 6 bases and J shed 10 bases, with 22 bases lying between them. CDR3: CASSLTGSQGHPQHF. In DNA, the CDR3 is TGTGCCAGCAGCCTAACCGGGAGTCAAGGTCACCCCCAGCATTTT.

This clonotype was seen repeatedly, ten times or more. The V gene is TRBV14, the J gene TRBJ2-3; possible D gene TRBD1, 6 bases. Germline V gene data show CDR1 as SGHDN and CDR2 as FVKESK. V lost 1 base and J lost 2, with 10 bases in between. This CDR3 comprises 15 residues. The CDR3 protein is CASSQGGTHTDTQYF. CDR3 nucleotide sequence: TGTGCCAGCAGCCAAGGAGGGACACACACAGATACGCAGTATTTT.

The V call is TRBV11-2, the J call TRBJ1-5; D not certain. V lost 5 bases, J lost 0 bases, and 11 bases lay in between. The germline gives CDR1 SGHAT, CDR2 FQNNGV. This CDR3 region has 15 residues. The CDR3 DNA is TGTGCCAGCAGCCCGGGGTATAGTAGCAATCAGCCCCAGCATTTT. It specifies CASSPGYSSNQPQHF.

This chain joins TRBV7-9 and TRBJ2-3; D possibly matches TRBD1 or TRBD2 (5 bases each). The CDR3 spans 15 residues. Trimming pared 5 bases from V and 6 bases from J, leaving 18 bases between. Per germline, CDR1 SEHNR and CDR2 FQNEAQ (reference sequence). CDR3: CASSPRLWGGDTQYF. The CDR3 nucleotides are TGTGCCAGCAGCCCCCGTCTCTGGGGCGGGGATACGCAGTATTTT. The full variable domain, with the rest looked up from reference TRBV7-9 and TRBJ2-3, is DTGVSQNPRHKITKRGQNVTFRCDPISEHNRLYWYRQTLGQGPEFLTYFQNEAQLEKSRLLSDRFSAERPKGSFSTLEIQRTEQGDSAMYLCASSPRLWGGDTQYFGPGTRLTVL.

This clonotype came up a few times. The CDR3 DNA is TGTGCCAGCAGTACCGGACCCCGTGCCGGGGAGCTGTTTTTT. It specifies CASSTGPRAGELFF. This chain joins TRBV6-4 and TRBJ2-2, with unresolved D. The CDR3 has 14 residues. Germline loops: CDR1 MRHNA, CDR2 SNTAGT. Trimming stripped 5 bases from V and 6 bases from J, with 13 bases between.

This clonotype was counted ten times or more. The rearrangement joins TRBV5-1 to TRBJ2-7; D may be TRBD2 (5 bases). The CDR3 consists of 12 residues. Trimming took 2 bases from V and 4 from J, leaving 7 bases between them. Germline loops: CDR1 SGHRS, CDR2 YFSETQ. This chain's CDR3 is CASSFEGYEQYF. For the CDR3, the DNA is TGCGCCAGCAGCTTTGAGGGTTACGAGCAGTACTTC.

The chain carries TRBV27 and TRBJ1-2; D is possibly TRBD1 (6 bases). Germline values: CDR1 MNHEY, CDR2 SMNVEV (reference sequence). The CDR3 covers 13 residues. Trimming cost V 6 bases and J 4 bases, with 12 bases left between them. The CDR3 spells CASRVGGGYGYTF. The CDR3 nucleotides read TGTGCCAGCAGGGTAGGGGGTGGCTATGGCTACACCTTC.